The entry below gives a single TCR beta chain sequence along with its context. The data were taken from a study of T-cell memory formation after mild COVID-19. The germline CDR1 and CDR2 sequences are SGHRS and YFSETQ. V shed 4 bases, J shed 1 base, and the junction held 10 bases outside the gene matches. The CDR3 has 17 amino acids. TCRdb passed the 5' RACE reads through MiXCR, listing each CDR3 protein once. Among 200,000 to 250,000 distinct CDR3 sequences listed, 9% to 10% were seen once. This chain links TRBV5-1 with TRBJ2-2; TRBD2 aligns across 7 bases. Sequencing was performed on PBMCs or a T cell subset sorted from them (not recorded which). The clonotype was recovered from a man younger than 35 who had mild COVID-19 (a few samples of this study predate the infection). Cell type and time point are not known. The CDR3 loop reads CASSALAQRGNTGELFF. CDR3 nucleotide sequence: TGCGCCAGCAGCGCGCTTGCCCAGCGGGGGAACACCGGGGAGCTGTTTTTT. Using reference TRBV5-1 and TRBJ2-2 for the parts outside the CDR3, the full variable domain is KAGVTQTPRYLIKTRGQQVTLSCSPISGHRSVSWYQQTPGQGLQFLFEYFSETQRNKGNFPGRFSGRQFSNSRSEMNVSTLELGDSALYLCASSALAQRGNTGELFFGEGSRLTVL.